What follows are 10 T cell receptor beta chains derived from one specimen sequenced in a study of neurological immune-mediated disorders (dated by TCRdb to 2018 to 2020). The library was generated by 5' RACE. Sequencing instrument: Illumina HiSeq 2500. The public reads were reanalyzed by TCRdb: fastp trimming at Q25, MiXCR alignment, in-frame beta chains only. Identical CDR3 protein sequences are pooled into one entry, listed with their most common genes and DNA. The sample table lists 74,000 or so distinct CDR3 sequences, around 9.9% of them with a count of one. Clones ranked in the top ten supply less than 2% of the sample. Material: PBMCs. The source of these receptors is a man aged 50 to 59 in good health.

This clonotype was observed many times. The chain is built from TRBV5-1 and TRBJ2-1; D is perhaps TRBD2 (5 bases). Germline CDR1 SGHRS, CDR2 YFSETQ. V was trimmed by 1 base and J by 0 bases, leaving 17 bases between them. The CDR3 spans 18 residues. The CDR3 is CASSLTPTGGYSYNEQFF. The DNA of the CDR3 is TGCGCCAGCAGCTTGACGCCAACCGGAGGATACTCCTACAATGAGCAGTTCTTC.

This clonotype was seen a few times. The V and J genes are TRBV20-1 and TRBJ2-1; D remains unclear. The CDR3 has 12 amino acids. Trimming removed 3 bases at V and 2 bases at J, with 5 bases between. In germline, CDR1 is DFQATT, CDR2 SNEGSKA (reference sequence). The CDR3: CSARATYNEQFF. Written as DNA, the CDR3 is TGCAGTGCTAGGGCTACCTACAATGAGCAGTTCTTC.

This clonotype was counted many times. The chain combines TRBV5-1 with TRBJ2-6, with D hard to call. Trimming took off 6 bases at V and 0 bases at J, with 10 bases between the two ends. The CDR3 runs 15 residues. Germline loops: CDR1 SGHRS, CDR2 YFSETQ. The CDR3 region is CASMDGPSGANVLTF. The CDR3 DNA reads TGCGCCAGCATGGACGGGCCCTCTGGGGCCAACGTCCTGACTTTC.

This clonotype was counted ten times or more. This chain connects TRBV20-1 to TRBJ1-5, with D tentatively TRBD1 (5 bases). Deletions cut 6 bases from V and 7 bases from J, with 22 bases between. This CDR3 is 15 amino acids long. CDR1 DFQATT and CDR2 SNEGSKA come from the germline V gene (reference sequence). CDR3 DNA: TGCAGTGCCAACACGAGAGGGACGGGGGAGCAGCCCCAGCATTTT. Translation: CSANTRGTGEQPQHF.

This clonotype has a count of ten or more. This rearrangement joins TRBV5-1 to TRBJ2-2; TRBD1 or TRBD2 may be the D gene (6 bases each). Germline CDR1 is SGHRS and CDR2 is YFSETQ. Trimming took 2 bases from V and 1 from J, leaving 9 bases between them. The CDR3 runs to 15 residues. DNA of the CDR3: TGCGCCAGCAGCTTCGGGGGCCTGAACACCGGGGAGCTGTTTTTT. Its translation is CASSFGGLNTGELFF.

This clonotype was counted at least ten times. V is TRBV5-1 and J is TRBJ2-3; TRBD2 is a possible D gene (5 bases). V shed 0 bases and J shed 6 bases, with 14 bases lying between them. Germline CDR1 SGHRS, CDR2 YFSETQ. This CDR3 region has 15 residues. The CDR3 sequence: CASSLAWGASDTQYF. The CDR3 nucleotides read TGCGCCAGCAGCTTGGCCTGGGGAGCATCCGATACGCAGTATTTT.

This clonotype was seen at least ten times. The chain combines TRBV28 with TRBJ2-1; D is ambiguous. V was shortened by 2 bases and J by 5 bases, with 7 bases between the two germline ends. Germline CDR1 MDHEN, CDR2 SYDVKM. The CDR3 is 13 amino acids. CDR3 loop: CASSLPTHNEQFF. The CDR3 DNA reads TGTGCCAGCAGTTTACCCACGCACAATGAGCAGTTCTTC.

In this sample, this clonotype turned up many times. This chain links TRBV6-2 or TRBV6-3 with TRBJ1-5, with 8 bases lining up with TRBD1. CDR1 is MNHEY and CDR2 is SVGEGT in the germline V gene. V lost 2 bases, J lost 4 bases, and 7 bases stayed unmatched. The CDR3 length is 16 residues. CDR3 DNA: TGTGCCAGCAGTTACCCGCAGGGGGCGAGGAATCAGCCCCAGCATTTT. Its protein is CASSYPQGARNQPQHF.

CDR3 loop: CASSIGTGAATQYF. CDR3 in DNA: TGTGCCAGCAGCATCGGGACAGGGGCGGCTACGCAGTATTTT. The chain employs TRBV7-9 and TRBJ2-3; 10 bases line up with TRBD1. V lost 5 bases and J lost 8; bases outside the gene matches: 7. The CDR3 is made up of 14 amino acids. CDR1 is SEHNR and CDR2 is FQNEAQ in the germline V gene (reference sequence).

This clonotype was recorded at least ten times. The rearrangement links TRBV6-2 or TRBV6-3 to TRBJ2-5; TRBD2 matches at 14 bases. The trim removed 5 bases at V and 5 bases at J, leaving 7 bases unmatched. The CDR3 length is 16 residues. Germline CDR1 MNHEY, CDR2 SVGEGT. The CDR3 loop reads CASSPGLAGAIETQYF. For the CDR3, the DNA is TGTGCCAGCAGTCCGGGACTAGCGGGAGCTATTGAGACCCAGTACTTC.